This T cell receptor (beta chain) originates from a study of shared clonotypes between healthy human individuals. Study-level points and caveats: Several donors held around 5% of naive CD4 clonotypes in common.

The germline V gene has CDR1 MGHRA and CDR2 YSYEKL. This CDR3 spans 15 amino acids. V was clipped by 1 base and J by 6 bases, with 13 bases between them. On this clone: Its antigen remains unidentified.

A split of CD4+ cells into CD45RA+ naive and CD45RA-negative memory subsets was performed. TCRdb's table, derived via immunoSEQ multiplex PCR, lists solely in-frame clones and lacks some. The sample records about 960,000 clones, approximately 80% being singletons. The source is a man between 18 and 29 years old in good health. The chain is built from TRBV4-1 and TRBJ2-4; no definite D call. What was sequenced was memory CD4+ T cells sorted from blood. Subset denoted: CD45RA-negative fraction. CDR3 DNA sequence: TGCGCCAGCAGCCAAGTCACAGATACTGGAAACATTCAGTACTTC. Amino acids: CASSQVTDTGNIQYF.